The 22 T cell receptor beta chains in this list originate from one sample, sequenced in a study of control samples from healthy donors and cancer patients. Measured with immunoSEQ multiplex PCR; TCRdb has only the in-frame clones, and not every one. The sample carries about 95,000 clones, 88% recorded once. Sequences were obtained from blood. Receptors were obtained from a woman in her 70s in good health.

This chain connects TRBV19 to TRBJ2-1, with a weak D call TRBD2 (6 bases). CDR1 is LNHDA, CDR2 SQIVND, per germline (reference sequence). CDR3 length equals 11 residues. V lost 7 bases, J lost 15 bases, and 16 bases lay in between. DNA for the CDR3: TGTGCCAGTACCCTCAGGCGGGAAGTGTTCTTC. This sequence encodes CASTLRREVFF.

The chain employs TRBV6-5 and TRBJ1-2; D might be TRBD1 (5 bases). V lost 0 bases, J lost 2 bases, and 13 bases lay in between. The CDR3 length is 16 residues. CDR1 is MNHEY, CDR2 SVGAGI, per germline. The CDR3 protein is CASSYSGPRENYGYTF. CDR3 nucleotides: TGTGCCAGCAGTTACTCGGGGCCCCGGGAGAACTATGGCTACACCTTC.

This clone was counted once. The V call is TRBV7-8, the J call TRBJ2-7, with D perhaps matching TRBD1 (7 bases). Trimming took 4 bases from V and 6 from J, leaving 22 bases between them. Germline-derived CDR1 and CDR2 are SGHVS and FQNEAQ. This CDR3 is built from 16 residues. The CDR3 sequence: CASSSYGTQGGLEQYF. The CDR3 DNA follows: TGTGCCAGCAGCTCGTACGGGACGCAGGGGGGCCTCGAGCAGTACTTC.

In nucleotides, the CDR3 is TGTGCCAGCAGCGGTCTAGCGGGAGGTCCTACCGGGGAGCTGTTTTTT. Translated: CASSGLAGGPTGELFF. The rearrangement joins TRBV7-6 to TRBJ2-2, with 11 bases identical to TRBD2. V shed 5 bases and J 5 bases; nucleotides not matched to a gene: 7. This CDR3 region has 16 residues. CDR1 and CDR2 (germline): SGHVS, FNYEAQ.

The rearrangement uses TRBV7-9 and TRBJ2-1, with 11 bases that match TRBD2. Germline CDR1 and CDR2: SEHNR and FQNEAQ (reference sequence). This CDR3 has 14 residues. V was clipped by 6 bases and J by 10 bases; unmatched bases: 8. The CDR3 reads CASRELAGVGEQFF. The CDR3 DNA is TGTGCCAGCAGGGAACTAGCGGGGGTCGGAGAGCAGTTCTTC.

The chain has TRBV13 and TRBJ2-3; TRBD2 matches 7 bases. V lost 6 bases to trimming and J lost 5 bases; unmatched junction nucleotides: 8. There are 14 residues in the CDR3. Germline-derived CDR1 and CDR2 are PRHDT and FYEKMQ (reference sequence). CDR3 sequence: CASSPAGVGDTQYF. Written as DNA, the CDR3 is TGTGCCAGCAGTCCGGCGGGGGTGGGAGATACGCAGTATTTT.

The chain has TRBV2 and TRBJ1-3; D gene ambiguous. The germline gives CDR1 SNHLY, CDR2 FYNNEI. The CDR3 totals 18 residues. V lost 4 bases to trimming and J lost 0 bases, with 19 bases between them. Here the CDR3 reads CASSVPSSQVSSGNTIYF. The CDR3 DNA is TGTGCCAGCAGTGTTCCCTCATCTCAGGTATCCTCTGGAAACACCATATATTTT. Together with reference TRBV2 and TRBJ1-3, the CDR3 gives the full variable domain: EPEVTQTPSHQVTQMGQEVILRCVPISNHLYFYWYRQILGQKVEFLVSFYNNEISEKSEIFDDQFSVERPDGSNFTLKIRSTKLEDSAMYFCASSVPSSQVSSGNTIYFGEGSWLTVV.

The rearrangement joins TRBV5-1 to TRBJ2-1; TRBD1 matches at 7 bases. The CDR3 has 13 residues. Germline V gives CDR1 SGHRS, CDR2 YFSETQ. Unmatched junction bases numbered 5, after V lost 4 bases and J lost 7 bases. The CDR3 DNA reads as TGCGCCAGCAGCCGAGGGACAGATAATGAGCAGTTCTTC. Its protein is CASSRGTDNEQFF.

This rearrangement joins TRBV3-1 (or the pseudogene TRBV3-2) to TRBJ1-3; possibly TRBD1 for D (6 bases). Germline V gene data show CDR1 as LGHDT and CDR2 as YNNKEL (reference sequence). The CDR3 extends over 13 amino acids. The V and J ends lost 3 bases and 3 bases respectively, with 6 bases between them. CDR3 protein: CASSQDSGNTIYF. CDR3 DNA: TGTGCCAGCAGCCAGGACAGTGGAAACACCATATATTTT.

This clone appeared once. The genes are TRBV7-2 and TRBJ2-1, with D maybe TRBD2 (6 bases). The germline V and J ends were trimmed by 1 base and 4 bases, with 11 bases remaining between them. CDR3 length: 15 amino acids. Germline lookup yields CDR1 SGHTA and CDR2 FQGNSA. In DNA, the CDR3 is TGTGCCAGCAGCTTAGACGCGGGGCCATACAATGAGCAGTTCTTC. It specifies CASSLDAGPYNEQFF.

The V call is TRBV19, the J call TRBJ1-1; D gene uncertain. V lost 1 base to trimming and J lost 1 base, with 7 bases between them. This CDR3 has 14 amino acids. The germline CDR1 and CDR2 sequences are LNHDA and SQIVND (reference sequence). CDR3 DNA sequence: TGTGCCAGTAGTATAGGGCCGACGAACACTGAAGCTTTCTTT. Protein: CASSIGPTNTEAFF. The full variable domain, completed using reference TRBV19 and TRBJ1-1, is DGGITQSPKYLFRKEGQNVTLSCEQNLNHDAMYWYRQDPGQGLRLIYYSQIVNDFQKGDIAEGYSVSREKKESFPLTVTSAQKNPTAFYLCASSIGPTNTEAFFGQGTRLTVV.

CDR3 nucleotides: TGTGCCAGCTCCCCTCTTGGTAGCGGGAGCTACGAGCAGTACTTC. Its protein is CASSPLGSGSYEQYF. The rearrangement joins TRBV18 to TRBJ2-7; 9 bases are shared with TRBD2. Germline values: CDR1 KGHSH, CDR2 LQKENI. With 6 bases clipped from V and 3 bases from J, the junction kept 9 bases outside the gene matches. This CDR3 has 15 amino acids.

Only a few counts were recorded for this clone. The chain carries TRBV4-1 and TRBJ2-7, with 7 bases that match TRBD2. The V gene's germline CDR1 is MGHRA and CDR2 YSYEKL. J gave up 3 bases and V 3 bases, and 8 bases lay outside the gene matches. This CDR3 has 15 residues. CDR3 DNA sequence: TGCGCCAGCAGCCAGCCTAGCGGAGACTACTACGAGCAGTACTTC. Amino acids: CASSQPSGDYYEQYF.

V is TRBV7-2 and J is TRBJ2-3; 7 bases are a match to TRBD2. CDR1 and CDR2 from the germline V gene are SGHTA and FQGNSA. J gave up 7 bases and V 1 base, and 8 bases lay outside the gene matches. The CDR3 loop spans 15 amino acids. In DNA form, the CDR3 reads TGTGCCAGCAGCTTAGATGGGTCTAGCGGAAATACGCAGTATTTT. Encoded protein: CASSLDGSSGNTQYF.

The J gene is TRBJ1-1, the V gene TRBV27; maybe TRBD1 (5 bases). With 2 bases removed from V and 0 bases from J, the gap between germline ends came to 25 bases. This CDR3 contains 20 residues. In germline, CDR1 is MNHEY, CDR2 SMNVEV (reference sequence). The DNA of the CDR3 is TGTGCCAGCAGTTTAACCTTGGACAAGGGAAACACCCGAATGAACACTGAAGCTTTCTTT. Its translation: CASSLTLDKGNTRMNTEAFF.

The chain has TRBV7-2 and TRBJ2-7; TRBD2 agrees at 7 bases. Trimming removed 4 bases from V and 0 bases from J; junction bases left unmatched: 0. The germline CDR1 and CDR2 sequences are SGHTA and FQGNSA. This CDR3 has 13 amino acids. CDR3 in amino acids: CASSSSGSYEQYF. In DNA form, the CDR3 reads TGTGCCAGCAGCTCTAGCGGCTCCTACGAGCAGTACTTC.

The chain carries TRBV19 and TRBJ2-2, with D possibly being TRBD1 or TRBD2 (6 bases each). CDR1 LNHDA and CDR2 SQIVND come from the germline V gene (reference sequence). Between the trimmed V and J ends, which lost 7 bases and 6 bases, there was a span of 24 bases. The CDR3 consists of 17 residues. The CDR3 protein is CASIRGADLKNPGELFF. The CDR3 DNA is TGTGCCAGTATTAGGGGGGCGGATCTGAAAAACCCCGGGGAGCTGTTTTTT.

The chain employs TRBV5-1 and TRBJ1-1; tentative D call: TRBD1 (5 bases). Germline V gene sequence: CDR1 SGHRS, CDR2 YFSETQ. The CDR3 loop spans 12 amino acids. With 7 bases removed from V and 5 bases from J, the gap between germline ends came to 12 bases. The CDR3: CASSTGRTEAFF. The CDR3 DNA reads TGCGCCAGCTCTACAGGCAGGACTGAAGCTTTCTTT.

The V and J genes are TRBV7-6 and TRBJ2-2; D gene unclear. V gave up 1 base and J gave up 2 bases, with 8 bases separating them. The CDR3 is 15 residues long. CDR1 is SGHVS, CDR2 FNYEAQ, per germline. Written as DNA, the CDR3 is TGTGCCAGCAGCTTAGTTTCGCCTAACACCGGGGAGCTGTTTTTT. This encodes CASSLVSPNTGELFF.

This chain connects TRBV18 to TRBJ1-4, with 8 bases identical to TRBD1. The CDR3 totals 15 residues. Germline CDR1 and CDR2: KGHSH and LQKENI. The V and J ends lost 0 bases and 6 bases, in that order; junction bases with no gene match: 3. For the CDR3, the DNA is TGTGCCAGCTCACCACCCGGGACAGGTTATGAAAAACTGTTTTTT. Its translation is CASSPPGTGYEKLFF.

The rearrangement uses TRBV14 and TRBJ1-1; a weak D match, TRBD1 (5 bases). The CDR3 has 13 amino acids. The germline gives CDR1 SGHDN, CDR2 FVKESK. The V end lost 4 bases, the J end lost 3 bases, and 9 bases lay between the germline ends. The CDR3 sequence: CASSRGPDTEAFF. For the CDR3, the DNA is TGTGCCAGCAGCCGGGGACCGGACACTGAAGCTTTCTTT.

J is TRBJ2-1 and V is TRBV5-1; tentative D call: TRBD1 (5 bases). Germline CDR1 is SGHRS and CDR2 is YFSETQ. V was pared by 0 bases and J by 2 bases, with 12 bases between. The CDR3 runs 16 residues. CDR3 region: CASSLAGQTPYNEQFF. The CDR3 nucleotides are TGCGCCAGCAGCTTGGCCGGACAAACCCCCTACAATGAGCAGTTCTTC.